This entry describes one TCR beta chain. No antigen is known for it. This specimen belongs to a study of T cell responses to AZD1222 COVID-19 vaccine. Study outcomes and limitations: The study identified only 6 or 7 AZD1222 recipients as seropositive at baseline. There were vaccine-associated CD4 TCRs across spike, dominant at 160-218 and 743-854. Vaccination with two AZD1222 doses was followed by a rise in Spike-specific TCR breadth and depth. Mostly white British, mostly female donors; authors suggested clonal diversity may be underestimated.

V was shortened by 0 bases and J by 8 bases, with 13 bases between the two germline ends. This CDR3 is 14 amino acids long. Assay used: immunoSEQ multiplex PCR; TCRdb lists only in-frame clones, some missing. The sample carries 180,000 or so clones, more than 75% recorded once. V gene TRBV23-1 combines with J gene TRBJ1-2; D is ambiguous. TRBV23-1 is marked as an open reading frame, function uncertain. Sequencing was performed on peripheral blood, taken 28 days after the second AZD1222 dose. The clonotype comes from an adult who received the AZD1222 COVID-19 vaccine. CDR3 protein: CASSQSGLSRGYTF. CDR3 DNA sequence: TGCGCCAGCAGTCAATCTGGGCTTAGTAGGGGCTACACCTTC.